The 16 T cell receptor beta chains presented below share a single source sample, sequenced in a study of radiation and T cells in renal cell carcinoma. Time point indicated: blood 2 weeks post-SBRT. The sample's treatment: 15 Gy SBRT to primary tumor, nephrectomy 4 weeks later. The method was immunoSEQ multiplex PCR; TCRdb's version includes in-frame clones alone and lacks a portion of them. Of about 150,000 clones in the sample, about 87% are singletons; the top ten hold under 15%. Specimen: blood, collected from a patient whose treatment included radiotherapy and nephrectomy. The origin of the receptors is a woman in her forties or fifties with renal cell carcinoma.

Here the CDR3 reads CASSLYPQTGAGELFF. The CDR3 bases are TGTGCCAGCAGCTTGTATCCCCAGACAGGGGCCGGGGAGCTGTTTTTT. V usage is TRBV5-5 and J usage is TRBJ2-2; TRBD1 agrees at 8 bases. The length of the CDR3 is 16 residues. CDR1 and CDR2 (germline): SGHKS, YYEKEE (reference sequence). The J segment lost 6 bases and the V segment lost 1 base, leaving 8 bases of the junction unmatched.

The chain employs TRBV19 and TRBJ1-1; no clear D gene. Trimming removed 0 bases at V and 8 bases at J, with 10 bases between. The CDR3 covers 13 residues. CDR1 LNHDA and CDR2 SQIVND come from the germline V gene (reference sequence). The CDR3 region has the DNA TGTGCCAGTAGTATAGATCGTACCAGGGAAGCTTTCTTT. Its translation is CASSIDRTREAFF.

The rearrangement uses TRBV7-9 and TRBJ1-1, with TRBD1 as a possible D gene (6 bases). The germline V gene has CDR1 SEHNR and CDR2 FQNEAQ (reference sequence). The V end lost 5 bases, the J end lost 1 base, and 14 bases lay between the germline ends. The CDR3 covers 15 residues. In DNA, the CDR3 is TGTGCCAGCAGCACTCCACAGGGTTGGAACACTGAAGCTTTCTTT. Translating it yields CASSTPQGWNTEAFF.

This clone was detected once. The chain carries TRBV6-5 and TRBJ1-5; D gene ambiguous. Looked up from germline, CDR1 is MNHEY and CDR2 is SVGAGI. The CDR3 extends over 14 amino acids. V gave up 4 bases and J gave up 4 bases, with 11 bases separating them. The chain's CDR3 is CASSSKPGNQPQHF. The CDR3 nucleotides are TGTGCCAGCAGTTCGAAACCGGGAAATCAGCCCCAGCATTTT.

The chain joins TRBV4-1 to TRBJ2-5; tentatively, D is TRBD1 (5 bases). V lost 0 bases, J lost 5 bases, and 10 bases lay in between. There are 14 residues in the CDR3. Germline assignment: CDR1 MGHRA and CDR2 YSYEKL. This CDR3 reads CASSQDLKGETQYF. CDR3 DNA: TGCGCCAGCAGCCAAGATCTAAAGGGGGAGACCCAGTACTTC.

The V and J genes are TRBV11-2 and TRBJ1-1; maybe TRBD1 (5 bases). Trimming stripped 5 bases from V and 2 bases from J, with 12 bases between. Germline loops: CDR1 SGHAT, CDR2 FQNNGV. This CDR3 comprises 14 residues. The CDR3 loop is CASSLAGKNTEAFF. CDR3 nucleotides: TGTGCCAGCAGCCTAGCAGGGAAAAACACTGAAGCTTTCTTT.

The CDR3 sequence: CAYRPPGTGLIGELFF. The CDR3 DNA sequence: TGTGCCTACCGCCCGCCGGGGACAGGGTTAATCGGGGAGCTGTTTTTT. The chain employs TRBV30 and TRBJ2-2, with TRBD1 matching over 9 bases. Germline CDR1 GTSNPN, CDR2 SVGIG (reference sequence). The CDR3 consists of 16 residues. Germline trimming cut 7 bases from V and 7 bases from J; bases unmatched to any gene: 16. Looking up the rest from reference TRBV30 and TRBJ2-2 gives the full variable domain: SQTIHQWPATLVQPVGSPLSLECTVEGTSNPNLYWYRQAAGRGLQLLFYSVGIGQISSEVPQNLSASRPQDRQFILSSKKLLLSDSGFYLCAYRPPGTGLIGELFFGEGSRLTVL.

This clone was seen a handful of times. This chain links TRBV5-4 with TRBJ1-1; a possible D gene is TRBD1 (5 bases). V gave up 3 bases and J gave up 5 bases, with 23 bases separating them. Germline values: CDR1 SGHNT, CDR2 YYREEE (reference sequence). The CDR3 length is 17 residues. The DNA for the CDR3 is TGTGCCAGCAGCTCCCCGAGGTACGGGGGTCTAAAGACTGAAGCTTTCTTT. This codes for CASSSPRYGGLKTEAFF.

The chain joins TRBV6-6 to TRBJ1-2; no firm D call. V was clipped by 2 bases and J by 5 bases, with 9 bases between them. The germline V gene encodes CDR1 MNHNY and CDR2 SVGAGI (reference sequence). The length of the CDR3 is 13 residues. DNA of the CDR3: TGTGCCAGCAGTTACGGTCAGGAGTATGGCTACACCTTC. As protein: CASSYGQEYGYTF.

V is TRBV30 and J is TRBJ1-1; TRBD1 might be the D (6 bases). The germline gives CDR1 GTSNPN, CDR2 SVGIG (reference sequence). This CDR3 has 12 residues. Trimming stripped 5 bases from V and 5 bases from J, with 12 bases between. The CDR3 region is CAWGARGTEAFF. CDR3 nucleotides: TGTGCCTGGGGGGCCAGGGGAACTGAAGCTTTCTTT.

The chain combines TRBV6-5 with TRBJ1-4; D ambiguous. Trimming pared 4 bases from V and 8 bases from J, leaving 17 bases between. Germline V gene data show CDR1 as MNHEY and CDR2 as SVGAGI. The CDR3 covers 15 residues. In DNA, the CDR3 is TGTGCCAGCAGTTCCGGCCCGGACCCCGGCGAAAAACTGTTTTTT. It codes for CASSSGPDPGEKLFF.

The CDR3 reads CASSYSGTYEQYF. In DNA, the CDR3 is TGTGCCAGCAGTTACTCCGGGACCTACGAGCAGTACTTC. V and J are TRBV6-5 and TRBJ2-7, with D tentatively TRBD2 (5 bases). V lost 0 bases, J lost 2 bases, and 5 bases lay in between. The CDR3 length is 13 residues. Germline V gene data show CDR1 as MNHEY and CDR2 as SVGAGI.

This clone showed up just a few times. The chain employs TRBV30 and TRBJ1-1, with D maybe TRBD1 (6 bases). The CDR3 sequence is 14 residues long. V lost 7 bases to trimming and J lost 2 bases, with 17 bases between them. CDR1 and CDR2 (germline): GTSNPN, SVGIG (reference sequence). CDR3 sequence reads: CALQQGGENTEAFF. As DNA, the CDR3 is TGTGCCTTGCAACAGGGTGGGGAAAACACTGAAGCTTTCTTT.

V is TRBV9 and J is TRBJ2-1, with a possible D match to TRBD2 (6 bases). Germline CDR1 and CDR2: SGDLS and YYNGEE. The V gene lost 4 bases and the J gene lost 5 bases, with 19 bases spanning the gap. The CDR3 runs 16 residues. For the CDR3, the DNA is TGTGCCAGCAGCAAAGGGAGTCCCCGGGAGCACAATGAGCAGTTCTTC. It is translated as CASSKGSPREHNEQFF.

This chain links TRBV6-1 with TRBJ2-7; a weak D match, TRBD1 (5 bases). Between the trimmed V and J ends, which lost 6 bases and 2 bases, there was a span of 17 bases. Germline CDR1 and CDR2: MNHNS and SASEGT. The CDR3 is made up of 15 amino acids. CDR3 in DNA: TGTGCCAGCAGCCAAGGGGCGGATAAGACCTACGAGCAGTACTTC. It codes for CASSQGADKTYEQYF.

The rearrangement uses TRBV7-2 and TRBJ2-5; 7 bases align to TRBD2. CDR1 is SGHTA, CDR2 FQGNSA, per germline. The CDR3 spans 14 residues. With 5 bases clipped from V and 4 bases from J, the junction kept 7 bases outside the gene matches. The CDR3 DNA sequence: TGTGCCAGCAGCCAAGCGGGGAGAGGAGAGACCCAGTACTTC. Protein product: CASSQAGRGETQYF.